These 2 T cell receptor beta chains were sequenced from one sample in a study of blood T cell repertoires in COVID-19. The repertoire was sequenced with immunoSEQ multiplex PCR; TCRdb's copy has only in-frame clones and lacks some. The sample consists of over 65,000 clones, around 81% of them appearing once. The sample comprised peripheral blood. Every receptor here comes from an older man with acute or convalescent COVID-19.

V is TRBV7-3 and J is TRBJ2-1; tentatively, D is TRBD2 (6 bases). The germline V gene encodes CDR1 SGHTA and CDR2 FQGTGA. V was cut by 5 bases and J by 0 bases, with 11 bases left in between. This CDR3 is 15 amino acids long. The CDR3 protein is CASSRDSSSYNEQFF. In nucleotides, the CDR3 is TGTGCCAGCAGCCGGGACTCCAGCTCCTACAATGAGCAGTTCTTC. Using reference TRBV7-3 and TRBJ2-1 for the parts outside the CDR3, the full variable domain is GAGVSQTPSNKVTEKGKYVELRCDPISGHTALYWYRQSLGQGPEFLIYFQGTGAADDSGLPNDRFFAVRPEGSVSTLKIQRTERGDSAVYLCASSRDSSSYNEQFFGPGTRLTVL.

This chain connects TRBV5-1 to TRBJ2-7, with D tentatively TRBD2 (7 bases). The V and J ends lost 3 bases and 6 bases respectively, with 10 bases between them. The V gene's germline CDR1 is SGHRS and CDR2 YFSETQ. This CDR3 comprises 12 residues. The CDR3 protein is CASSWGGREQYF. The DNA of the CDR3 is TGCGCCAGCAGCTGGGGGGGGCGCGAGCAGTACTTC.